This T cell receptor beta chain emerged from a study of shared clonotypes between healthy human individuals. TCRdb's copy holds only in-frame clones and misses some; the assay was immunoSEQ multiplex PCR. The sample lists about 2.4 million clones; roughly nine tenths were seen once. HIV-negative, healthy adults without recent acute infections or vaccinations were the donors. Turning to this clone: The same CDR3 is also encoded by other DNA sequences in this sample.

This CDR3 has 14 amino acids. From germline, CDR1 is SEHNR and CDR2 FQNEAQ (reference sequence). V was pared by 1 base and J by 0 bases, with 6 bases between. The source material was naive CD4+ T cells sorted from blood. Subset: CD45RA+ positively selected. The gene calls are TRBV7-9 and TRBJ1-1, with D hard to call. The receptor was isolated from a man between 18 and 29 years old in good health. The CDR3 nucleotides read TGTGCCAGCAGCTTAGAACTCCTGAACACTGAAGCTTTCTTT. As protein: CASSLELLNTEAFF.